Below, 30 T cell receptor beta chains from the same sample are listed, as sequenced in a study of CD8+ T cells in alopecia areata. Indicated treatment: oral pan-JAK inhibitor, 5-10 mg twice daily. cDNA serving as the sequencing template came from extracted, reverse transcribed RNA. The protocol was immunoSEQ multiplex PCR, while the TCRdb copy is restricted to in-frame clones and leaves out a portion. The profile shows 150,000 to 200,000 clones, approximately 62% of them singletons. The specimen comprised CD4+ T cells sorted from blood, sampled at week 24, from a patient treated with tofacitinib. Source of these receptors: a human donor with alopecia areata.

The chain recombines TRBV15 with TRBJ2-7, with D perhaps assigned TRBD1 or TRBD2 (6 bases each). Trimming left V 0 bases short and J 4 bases short, with 10 bases between. The CDR3 spans 14 residues. Germline V lookup: CDR1 LNHNV, CDR2 YYDKDF (reference sequence). The CDR3 DNA is TGTGCCACCAGCAGAGAGGGGGGCGCGTACGAGCAGTACTTC. The encoded protein is CATSREGGAYEQYF. Supplemented by reference TRBV15 and TRBJ2-7, the full variable domain reads DAMVIQNPRYQVTQFGKPVTLSCSQTLNHNVMYWYQQKSSQAPKLLFHYYDKDFNNEADTPDNFQSRRPNTSFCFLDIRSPGLGDTAMYLCATSREGGAYEQYFGPGTRLTVT.

The chain carries TRBV29-1 and TRBJ2-2; D remains unclear. Per the germline V gene, CDR1 is SQVTM and CDR2 is ANQGSEA. The length of the CDR3 is 14 residues. Trimming stripped 3 bases from V and 1 base from J, with 9 bases between. The CDR3 DNA reads TGCAGCGTTGACGACACGAAGAACACCGGGGAGCTGTTTTTT. It translates to CSVDDTKNTGELFF.

V gene TRBV29-1 combines with J gene TRBJ1-2; TRBD1 might be the D (5 bases). Germline assignment: CDR1 SQVTM and CDR2 ANQGSEA. The germline V and J ends were trimmed by 6 bases and 8 bases, with 16 bases remaining between them. The CDR3 extends over 12 amino acids. The CDR3 DNA is TGCAGCGTGGGACGGACGGGTGGAGGCTACACCTTC. It codes for CSVGRTGGGYTF.

This chain joins TRBV6-5 and TRBJ1-1; the D is unclear. V was cut by 2 bases and J by 6 bases, with 10 bases left in between. Germline CDR1 is MNHEY and CDR2 is SVGAGI. The CDR3 is 13 amino acids. The CDR3: CASSYAGRSEAFF. The CDR3 region has the DNA TGTGCCAGCAGTTACGCTGGGAGGTCTGAAGCTTTCTTT.

The V gene is TRBV5-6, the J gene TRBJ1-5, with D possibly TRBD1 on 5 matching bases. The CDR3 totals 16 residues. The V and J ends lost 1 base and 1 base respectively, with 12 bases between them. CDR1 SGHDT and CDR2 YYEEEE come from the germline V gene. CDR3 loop: CASSLPGTGSNQPQHF. DNA of the CDR3: TGTGCCAGCAGCTTGCCCGGGACTGGGAGCAATCAGCCCCAGCATTTT.

The gene calls are TRBV5-6 and TRBJ2-3; D gene uncertain. The CDR3 runs 14 residues. V was pared by 4 bases and J by 3 bases, with 12 bases between. The germline V gene has CDR1 SGHDT and CDR2 YYEEEE. CDR3 residues: CASSPLQRTDTQYF. The CDR3 DNA reads TGTGCCAGCAGCCCCCTCCAGAGGACAGATACGCAGTATTTT.

This sequence joins TRBV13 and TRBJ1-1; unclear D gene. The germline V gene has CDR1 PRHDT and CDR2 FYEKMQ (reference sequence). Trimming removed 5 bases at V and 1 base at J, with 11 bases between. This CDR3 region has 14 residues. CDR3 in DNA: TGTGCCAGCAGCCGATTGACGGGGAACACTGAAGCTTTCTTT. Translating gives CASSRLTGNTEAFF.

V usage is TRBV23-1 and J usage is TRBJ2-1; 8 positions agree with TRBD1. TRBV23-1 is flagged as an ORF with uncertain function. This CDR3 has 13 amino acids. J lost 2 bases, V lost 6 bases, and 0 bases had no gene match. The DNA of the CDR3 is TGCGCCAGCAGGGGACAGGCCTACAATGAGCAGTTCTTC. Protein product: CASRGQAYNEQFF.

This clone was seen just once. The rearrangement uses TRBV30 and TRBJ1-5; D not certain. Trimming removed 3 bases at V and 0 bases at J, with 9 bases between. CDR3 length: 14 amino acids. CDR1 is GTSNPN, CDR2 SVGIG, per germline (reference sequence). The CDR3 sequence is CAWSPVRSNQPQHF. CDR3 sequence (DNA): TGTGCCTGGAGCCCCGTCCGTAGCAATCAGCCCCAGCATTTT.

The V call is TRBV29-1, the J call TRBJ2-5, with TRBD1 matching over 7 bases. This CDR3 spans 13 amino acids. V dropped 7 bases and J dropped 5; count of bases not matched to a gene: 10. From germline, CDR1 is SQVTM and CDR2 ANQGSEA. Here the CDR3 DNA reads TGCAGCGCGTCTATAGGGGGCGGTGAGACCCAGTACTTC. Its translation: CSASIGGGETQYF. The full variable domain, rest sourced from reference TRBV29-1 and TRBJ2-5, is SAVISQKPSRDICQRGTSLTIQCQVDSQVTMMFWYRQQPGQSLTLIATANQGSEATYESGFVIDKFPISRPNLTFSTLTVSNMSPEDSSIYLCSASIGGGETQYFGPGTRLLVL.

The table lists this clone with a few counts. At the DNA level, this CDR3 is encoded by other sequences in the same sample as well. CDR3 nucleotide sequence: TGTGCCATCAGTGAGCCTAAAGAGACCCAGTACTTC. It translates to CAISEPKETQYF. The chain combines TRBV10-3 with TRBJ2-5; D gene unclear. The CDR3 has 12 residues. V lost 2 bases and J lost 3, with 4 bases in between. CDR1 and CDR2 (germline): ENHRY, SYGVKD.

This rearrangement joins TRBV4-1 to TRBJ2-1, with D unclear. Trimming stripped 0 bases from V and 14 bases from J, with 11 bases between. Germline CDR1 is MGHRA and CDR2 is YSYEKL. The CDR3 contains 12 residues. CDR3 sequence: CASSQDYGGEFF. For the CDR3, the DNA is TGCGCCAGCAGCCAAGATTATGGCGGAGAGTTCTTC.

This rearrangement joins TRBV4-2 to TRBJ2-5; D is perhaps TRBD1 or TRBD2 (5 bases each). Trimming pared 3 bases from V and 2 bases from J, leaving 10 bases between. Germline CDR1 is LGHNA and CDR2 is YNFKEQ. The length of the CDR3 is 14 residues. The CDR3 sequence: CASSHRGEQETQYF. The CDR3 nucleotides read TGTGCCAGCAGCCATAGAGGGGAACAAGAGACCCAGTACTTC.

The chain employs TRBV7-3 and TRBJ2-6; a possible D gene is TRBD2 (5 bases). Germline V gene lookup returns CDR1 SGHTA and CDR2 FQGTGA. The CDR3 contains 13 residues. Trimming removed 5 bases at V and 15 bases at J, with 17 bases between. The CDR3, as DNA: TGTGCCAGCAGCCCCCAACCCCCCAGCGGCCTGACTTTC. Translation: CASSPQPPSGLTF.

V gene TRBV30 combines with J gene TRBJ2-5; D is unclear. The V and J ends lost 2 bases and 2 bases respectively, with 6 bases between them. The CDR3 contains 12 residues. In germline, CDR1 is GTSNPN, CDR2 SVGIG (reference sequence). This chain's CDR3 is CAWSRLQETQYF. CDR3 coding DNA: TGTGCCTGGAGTCGTCTGCAAGAGACCCAGTACTTC.

The genes are TRBV5-1 and TRBJ2-1; 8 nucleotides agree with TRBD2. The CDR3 length is 15 residues. The germline V gene has CDR1 SGHRS and CDR2 YFSETQ. Trimming removed 3 bases from V and 0 bases from J; junction bases left unmatched: 2. The DNA of the CDR3 is TGCGCCAGCAGCTCGAGCGGGAGCTCCTACAATGAGCAGTTCTTC. Encoded protein: CASSSSGSSYNEQFF.

The chain employs TRBV4-1 and TRBJ2-7; 11 nucleotides agree with TRBD2. Germline assignment: CDR1 MGHRA and CDR2 YSYEKL. The CDR3 sequence is 15 residues long. J lost 5 bases, V lost 2 bases, and 5 bases had no gene match. The CDR3 DNA reads TGCGCCAGCAGCCAACCACTAGCGGGGGCACACGAGCAGTACTTC. Translated: CASSQPLAGAHEQYF.

Only a few counts were recorded for this clone. The V call is TRBV30, the J call TRBJ1-6, with D hard to call. This CDR3 comprises 14 residues. The germline gives CDR1 GTSNPN, CDR2 SVGIG (reference sequence). Between the trimmed V and J ends, which lost 4 bases and 10 bases, there was a span of 17 bases. CDR3 protein: CAWTSGRIRSPLHF. The CDR3, as DNA: TGTGCCTGGACGTCGGGGAGGATTCGGTCACCCCTCCACTTT.

The chain links TRBV9 to TRBJ1-2; D possibly corresponds to TRBD1 (5 bases). Germline-derived CDR1 and CDR2 are SGDLS and YYNGEE. The length of the CDR3 is 15 residues. Deletions cut 0 bases from V and 4 bases from J, with 13 bases between. CDR3 bases: TGTGCCAGCAGCGTAGCGGCAGGGACTGGCTATGGCTACACCTTC. It codes for CASSVAAGTGYGYTF.

The chain recombines TRBV14 with TRBJ2-5; 7 bases fit TRBD1. This CDR3 is 17 amino acids long. Germline V gene data show CDR1 as SGHDN and CDR2 as FVKESK. Losses at the gene ends were 3 bases for V and 1 base for J; bases not matched to a gene: 11. In nucleotides, the CDR3 is TGTGCCAGCAGCCAGGTGACAGGGCTCATCTCCCAAGAGACCCAGTACTTC. Protein sequence: CASSQVTGLISQETQYF.

The gene calls are TRBV15 and TRBJ2-4; 7 positions match TRBD1. CDR3 size: 15 residues. The germline gives CDR1 LNHNV, CDR2 YYDKDF (reference sequence). J was trimmed by 8 bases and V by 1 base; bases with no gene match: 8. CDR3 region: CATSRAGQGVYIQYF. The CDR3 DNA reads TGTGCCACCAGCAGAGCAGGGCAGGGGGTTTACATTCAGTACTTC.

This chain uses TRBV7-9 with TRBJ1-6; D unclear. V lost 8 bases to trimming and J lost 6 bases, with 14 bases between them. This CDR3 is 14 amino acids long. Germline assignment: CDR1 SEHNR and CDR2 FQNEAQ (reference sequence). Here the CDR3 reads CASAVGSTNSPLHF. Written as DNA, the CDR3 is TGTGCCAGCGCGGTCGGGTCGACTAATTCACCCCTCCACTTT.

The CDR3: CALNWRGEIQETQYF. The CDR3 DNA reads TGTGCCCTTAACTGGCGGGGGGAGATCCAAGAGACCCAGTACTTC. The chain combines TRBV30 with TRBJ2-5; 8 bases map to TRBD2. This CDR3 contains 15 residues. The V gene end was trimmed by 8 bases and the J gene end by 1 base; junction bases not matched to a gene: 12. The germline V gene has CDR1 GTSNPN and CDR2 SVGIG (reference sequence).

The chain uses TRBV2 and TRBJ2-2; D gene uncertain. V lost 1 base and J 0 bases, leaving 6 bases between the germline ends. Looked up from germline, CDR1 is SNHLY and CDR2 is FYNNEI. This CDR3 spans 15 amino acids. CDR3 DNA sequence: TGTGCCAGCAGTGAAGACAGCGCGAACACCGGGGAGCTGTTTTTT. This codes for CASSEDSANTGELFF.

The chain is built from TRBV11-2 and TRBJ2-3; D is ambiguous. The germline gives CDR1 SGHAT, CDR2 FQNNGV. Between the trimmed V and J ends, which lost 2 bases and 0 bases, there was a span of 6 bases. This CDR3 contains 14 residues. CDR3 in amino acids: CASSLSPSTDTQYF. CDR3 DNA: TGTGCCAGCAGCTTAAGCCCCAGCACAGATACGCAGTATTTT. The full variable domain, rest sourced from reference TRBV11-2 and TRBJ2-3, is EAGVAQSPRYKIIEKRQSVAFWCNPISGHATLYWYQQILGQGPKLLIQFQNNGVVDDSQLPKDRFSAERLKGVDSTLKIQPAKLEDSAVYLCASSLSPSTDTQYFGPGTRLTVL.

This clone was seen once. This rearrangement joins TRBV9 to TRBJ2-3; D is perhaps TRBD2 (6 bases). This CDR3 is built from 14 residues. Germline CDR1 and CDR2: SGDLS and YYNGEE. Trimming removed 0 bases at V and 3 bases at J, with 8 bases between. The CDR3 loop reads CASSVAAGTDTQYF. In nucleotides, the CDR3 is TGTGCCAGCAGCGTAGCGGCGGGGACAGATACGCAGTATTTT.

The chain joins TRBV10-3 to TRBJ1-1; TRBD1 matches 7 bases. Germline loops: CDR1 ENHRY, CDR2 SYGVKD. The CDR3 spans 15 residues. V trimming: 2 bases; J trimming: 5 bases; junction bases outside the gene matches: 8. Written as DNA, the CDR3 is TGTGCCATCAGTGAGGGGGGGACAGTGGGAACTGAAGCTTTCTTT. It encodes CAISEGGTVGTEAFF.

This clone was seen only a few times. The J gene is TRBJ2-5, the V gene TRBV29-1, with 8 bases that match TRBD2. The germline CDR1 and CDR2 sequences are SQVTM and ANQGSEA. V gave up 7 bases and J gave up 6 bases; unmatched junction bases: 7. The CDR3 has 12 residues. The CDR3 protein is CSARGGGQTQYF. The CDR3 nucleotides are TGCAGCGCCCGGGGGGGCGGACAGACCCAGTACTTC.

The chain couples TRBV6-5 to TRBJ2-3; 7 bases fit TRBD2. CDR1 is MNHEY and CDR2 is SVGAGI in the germline V gene. The CDR3 covers 13 residues. The junction had 5 bases not matched to a gene; V was cut back by 5 bases and J by 6 bases. For the CDR3, the DNA is TGTGCCAGCAGTACTAGGGAGGGCGATACGCAGTATTTT. The encoded protein is CASSTREGDTQYF.

This clone was seen a handful of times. V gene TRBV29-1 combines with J gene TRBJ1-1; 9 nucleotides line up with TRBD1. CDR3 length: 13 amino acids. Germline V gives CDR1 SQVTM, CDR2 ANQGSEA. The trim removed 4 bases at V and 1 base at J, leaving 1 base unmatched. The CDR3 nucleotides read TGCAGCGTTGCGGACAGGGGGAACACTGAAGCTTTCTTT. Protein: CSVADRGNTEAFF.